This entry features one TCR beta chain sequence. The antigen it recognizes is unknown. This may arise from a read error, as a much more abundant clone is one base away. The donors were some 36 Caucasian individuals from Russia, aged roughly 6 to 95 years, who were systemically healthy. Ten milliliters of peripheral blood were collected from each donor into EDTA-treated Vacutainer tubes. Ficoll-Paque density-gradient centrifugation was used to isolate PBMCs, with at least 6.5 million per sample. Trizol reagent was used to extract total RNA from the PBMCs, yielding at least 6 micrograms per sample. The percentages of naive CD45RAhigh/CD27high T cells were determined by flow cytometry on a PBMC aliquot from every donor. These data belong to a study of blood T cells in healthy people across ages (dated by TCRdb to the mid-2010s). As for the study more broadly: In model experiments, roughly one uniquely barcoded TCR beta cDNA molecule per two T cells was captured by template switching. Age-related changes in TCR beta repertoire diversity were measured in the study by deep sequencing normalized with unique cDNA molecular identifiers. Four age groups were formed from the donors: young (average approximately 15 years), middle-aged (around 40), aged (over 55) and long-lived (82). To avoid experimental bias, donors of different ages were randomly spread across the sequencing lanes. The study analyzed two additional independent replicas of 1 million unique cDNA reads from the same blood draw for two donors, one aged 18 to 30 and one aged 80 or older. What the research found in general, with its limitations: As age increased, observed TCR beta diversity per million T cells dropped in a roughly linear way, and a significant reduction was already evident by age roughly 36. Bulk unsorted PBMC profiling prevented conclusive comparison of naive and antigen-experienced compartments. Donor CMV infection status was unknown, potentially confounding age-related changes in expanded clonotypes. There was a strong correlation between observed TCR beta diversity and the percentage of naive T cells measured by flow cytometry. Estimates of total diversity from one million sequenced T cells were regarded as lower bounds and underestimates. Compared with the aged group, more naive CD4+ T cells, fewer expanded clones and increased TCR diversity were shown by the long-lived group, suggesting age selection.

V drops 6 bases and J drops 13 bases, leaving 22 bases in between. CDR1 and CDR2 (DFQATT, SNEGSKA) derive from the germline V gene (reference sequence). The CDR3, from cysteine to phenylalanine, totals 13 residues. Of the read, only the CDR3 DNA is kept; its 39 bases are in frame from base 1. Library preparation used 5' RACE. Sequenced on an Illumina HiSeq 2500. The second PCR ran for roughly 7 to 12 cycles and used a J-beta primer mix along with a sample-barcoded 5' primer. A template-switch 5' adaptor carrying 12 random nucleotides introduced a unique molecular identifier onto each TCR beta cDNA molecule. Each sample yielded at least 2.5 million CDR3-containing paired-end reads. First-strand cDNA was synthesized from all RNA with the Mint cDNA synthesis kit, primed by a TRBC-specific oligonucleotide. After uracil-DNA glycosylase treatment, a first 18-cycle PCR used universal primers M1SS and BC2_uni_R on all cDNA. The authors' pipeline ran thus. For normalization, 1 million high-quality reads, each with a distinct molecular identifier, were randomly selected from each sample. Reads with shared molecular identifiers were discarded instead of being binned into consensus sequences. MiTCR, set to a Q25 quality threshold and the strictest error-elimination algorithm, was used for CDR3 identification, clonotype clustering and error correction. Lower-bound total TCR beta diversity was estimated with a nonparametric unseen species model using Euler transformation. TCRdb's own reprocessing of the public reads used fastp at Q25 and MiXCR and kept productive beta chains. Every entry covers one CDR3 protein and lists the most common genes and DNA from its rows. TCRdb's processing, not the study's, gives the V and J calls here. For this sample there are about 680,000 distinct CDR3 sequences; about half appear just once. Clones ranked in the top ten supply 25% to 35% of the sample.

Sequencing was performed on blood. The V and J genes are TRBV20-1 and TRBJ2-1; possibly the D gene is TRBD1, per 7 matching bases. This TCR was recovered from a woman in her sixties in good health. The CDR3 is CSAPQGGKETQFF. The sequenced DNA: TGCAGTGCGCCCCAGGGGGGTAAAGAGACCCAGTTCTTC.